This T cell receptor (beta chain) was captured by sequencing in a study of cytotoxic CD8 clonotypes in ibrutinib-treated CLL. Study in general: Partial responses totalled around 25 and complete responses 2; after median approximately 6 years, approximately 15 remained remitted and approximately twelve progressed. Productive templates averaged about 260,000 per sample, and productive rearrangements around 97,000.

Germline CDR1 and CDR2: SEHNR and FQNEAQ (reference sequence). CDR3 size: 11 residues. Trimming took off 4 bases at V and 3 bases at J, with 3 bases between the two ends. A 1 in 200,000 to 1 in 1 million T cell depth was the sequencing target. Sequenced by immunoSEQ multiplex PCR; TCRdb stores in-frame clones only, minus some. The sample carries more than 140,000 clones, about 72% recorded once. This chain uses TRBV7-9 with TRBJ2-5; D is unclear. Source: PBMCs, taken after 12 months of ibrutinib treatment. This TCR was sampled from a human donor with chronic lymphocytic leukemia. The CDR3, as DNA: TGTGCCAGCAGCTATAAAGAGACCCAGTACTTC. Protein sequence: CASSYKETQYF.